One and the same sample provided the 15 T cell receptor beta chains below, sequenced in a study of Ad26.COV2.S vaccination and SARS-CoV-2 variants. Treatment noted: 19 received Ad26.COV2.S at low or high dose, single or two shots; 5 received placebo; per-sample allocation not given. On day 63 after the first injection, vaccine and placebo recipients gave samples. The protocol was immunoSEQ multiplex PCR, while the TCRdb copy is restricted to in-frame clones and leaves out a portion. The sample includes 350,000 to 500,000 clones, 80% to 95% seen only once; the top ten take roughly 3.9%. The sequenced sample was peripheral blood, obtained in a trial of Ad26.COV2.S vaccine versus placebo. The receptors come from a person aged 18-65 years who received the Ad26.COV2.S COVID-19 vaccine or a placebo.

This chain uses TRBV7-6 with TRBJ1-3; 7 bases fit TRBD1. V was pared by 5 bases and J by 4 bases, with 8 bases of the junction left unmatched. CDR3 length: 15 amino acids. Germline V CDR1 and CDR2: SGHVS, FNYEAQ. The CDR3 region has the DNA TGTGCCAGCAGCCCCCGAACAGGGGACGGAAACACCATATATTTT. Amino acids: CASSPRTGDGNTIYF.

This clone was found once. The V call is TRBV5-5, the J call TRBJ2-7, with D perhaps matching TRBD2 (6 bases). The length of the CDR3 is 14 residues. Trimming stripped 4 bases from V and 5 bases from J, with 16 bases between. Germline CDR1 and CDR2: SGHKS and YYEKEE (reference sequence). The CDR3 sequence: CASSTPGPGDEQYF. The CDR3 coding sequence is TGTGCCAGCAGCACGCCGGGCCCGGGGGACGAGCAGTACTTC.

This clone showed up just a few times. The chain joins TRBV6-2 or TRBV6-3 to TRBJ2-2; D is unclear. V was cut by 4 bases and J by 2 bases, with 5 bases left in between. Looked up from germline, CDR1 is MNHEY and CDR2 is SVGEGT. This CDR3 has 13 amino acids. CDR3 bases: TGTGCCAGCAGTTCCTCAAACACCGGGGAGCTGTTTTTT. Encoded protein: CASSSSNTGELFF.

This chain connects TRBV27 to TRBJ1-5; D not certain. The CDR3 sequence is 15 residues long. With 3 bases removed from V and 2 bases from J, the gap between germline ends came to 11 bases. The germline gives CDR1 MNHEY, CDR2 SMNVEV (reference sequence). The CDR3 sequence: CASSFISGGNQPQHF. The CDR3 coding sequence is TGTGCCAGCAGTTTCATAAGTGGTGGCAATCAGCCCCAGCATTTT.

The V call is TRBV4-1, the J call TRBJ2-2; 9 bases line up with TRBD2. The trim removed 3 bases at V and 9 bases at J, leaving 5 bases unmatched. The germline gives CDR1 MGHRA, CDR2 YSYEKL. The CDR3 covers 14 residues. The CDR3 DNA is TGCGCCAGCAGCCAGGCTAGCGGGAAATGGGAGCTGTTTTTT. Protein: CASSQASGKWELFF.

This chain joins TRBV23-1 and TRBJ1-5; D gene unclear. TRBV23-1 is sorted into the ORF group, with uncertain function. This CDR3 comprises 9 residues. Trimming removed 8 bases from V and 9 bases from J, with 5 bases in between. CDR3 protein: CASPTPQHF. The DNA of the CDR3 is TGCGCCAGCCCCACGCCCCAGCATTTT.

The rearrangement joins TRBV27 to TRBJ1-5, with no clear D. The germline V and J ends were trimmed by 0 bases and 9 bases, with 15 bases remaining between them. CDR3 size: 15 residues. From germline, CDR1 is MNHEY and CDR2 SMNVEV (reference sequence). CDR3 amino acids: CASSLSEAGFWPQHF. CDR3 in DNA: TGTGCCAGCAGTTTATCGGAAGCGGGTTTTTGGCCCCAGCATTTT.

V and J are TRBV4-1 and TRBJ2-7, with unresolved D. The V end lost 0 bases, the J end lost 4 bases, and 16 bases lay between the germline ends. Germline lookup yields CDR1 MGHRA and CDR2 YSYEKL. The CDR3 length is 16 residues. As DNA, the CDR3 is TGCGCCAGCAGCCAAGAAGAACCCCCGTACTTTTACGAGCAGTACTTC. Translated: CASSQEEPPYFYEQYF.

The chain employs TRBV7-9 and TRBJ2-3, with D possibly TRBD2 on 5 matching bases. V lost 4 bases and J 1 base, leaving 15 bases between the germline ends. Germline V CDR1 and CDR2: SEHNR, FQNEAQ (reference sequence). The CDR3 length is 16 residues. CDR3 bases: TGTGCCAGCAGCTCCCCCCGACTATCCGGCACAGATACGCAGTATTTT. It is translated as CASSSPRLSGTDTQYF.

The chain combines TRBV27 with TRBJ2-2; the match to TRBD2 covers 8 bases. The CDR3 has 16 amino acids. The germline gives CDR1 MNHEY, CDR2 SMNVEV (reference sequence). The junction had 6 bases not matched to a gene; V was cut back by 3 bases and J by 3 bases. The CDR3, as DNA: TGTGCCAGCAGTTTCAATCCGGGAGGGTACACCGGGGAGCTGTTTTTT. Its protein product is CASSFNPGGYTGELFF.

This clone was detected once. The rearrangement uses TRBV5-1 and TRBJ2-7, with 14 bases lining up with TRBD2. The CDR3 consists of 21 residues. CDR1 and CDR2 from the germline V gene are SGHRS and YFSETQ. V shed 4 bases, J shed 2 bases, and the junction held 20 bases outside the gene matches. This CDR3 is CASSLRPGLAGEREPAYEQYF. The CDR3 DNA is TGCGCCAGCAGCCTTCGACCGGGACTAGCGGGAGAAAGGGAGCCAGCCTACGAGCAGTACTTC.

The chain combines TRBV2 with TRBJ2-5; D uncertain. Germline CDR1 is SNHLY and CDR2 is FYNNEI. The CDR3 runs 14 residues. V was pared by 4 bases and J by 2 bases, with 11 bases between. CDR3 nucleotides: TGTGCCAGCAGTGTCACAGCGCCACAAGAGACCCAGTACTTC. Translation: CASSVTAPQETQYF.

The J gene is TRBJ1-6, the V gene TRBV28; D gene ambiguous. This CDR3 has 16 amino acids. Deletions cut 6 bases from V and 10 bases from J, with 22 bases between. The V gene's germline CDR1 is MDHEN and CDR2 SYDVKM. CDR3 in amino acids: CASRAAQQELISPLHF. CDR3 coding DNA: TGTGCCAGCAGGGCGGCACAGCAGGAGCTCATCTCACCCCTCCACTTT.

V gene TRBV6-5 combines with J gene TRBJ2-2, with a possible D match to TRBD1 (5 bases). In germline, CDR1 is MNHEY, CDR2 SVGAGI. This CDR3 comprises 13 residues. The V gene lost 10 bases and the J gene lost 0 bases, with 9 bases spanning the gap. The CDR3 nucleotides are TGTGCCATCAAGGGGACGAACACCGGGGAGCTGTTTTTT. This translates into CAIKGTNTGELFF.

V and J are TRBV7-9 and TRBJ2-6; the match to TRBD2 covers 14 bases. This CDR3 region has 19 residues. Germline loops: CDR1 SEHNR, CDR2 FQNEAQ (reference sequence). The V and J ends lost 4 bases and 2 bases, in that order; junction bases with no gene match: 7. CDR3 DNA: TGTGCCAGCAGCTCTACCAGACTAGCGGGAGGGCCTGGGGCCAACGTCCTGACTTTC. It is translated as CASSSTRLAGGPGANVLTF.